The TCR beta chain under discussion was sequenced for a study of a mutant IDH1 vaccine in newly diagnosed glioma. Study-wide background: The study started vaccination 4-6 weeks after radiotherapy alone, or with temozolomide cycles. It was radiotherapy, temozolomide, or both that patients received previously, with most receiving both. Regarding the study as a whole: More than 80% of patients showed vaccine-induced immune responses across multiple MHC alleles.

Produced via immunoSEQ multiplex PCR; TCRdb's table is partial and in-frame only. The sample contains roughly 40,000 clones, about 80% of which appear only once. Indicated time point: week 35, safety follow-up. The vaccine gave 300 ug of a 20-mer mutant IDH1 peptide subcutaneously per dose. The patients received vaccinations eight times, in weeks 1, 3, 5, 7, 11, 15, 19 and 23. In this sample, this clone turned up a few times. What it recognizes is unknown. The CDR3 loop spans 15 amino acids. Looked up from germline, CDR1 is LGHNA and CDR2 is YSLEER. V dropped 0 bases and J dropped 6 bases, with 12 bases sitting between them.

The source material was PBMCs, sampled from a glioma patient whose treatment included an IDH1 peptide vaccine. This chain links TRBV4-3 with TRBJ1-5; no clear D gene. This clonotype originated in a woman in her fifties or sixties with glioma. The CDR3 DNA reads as TGCGCCAGCAGCCAAGATAGGAGGGTGCGTCAGCCCCAGCATTTT. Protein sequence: CASSQDRRVRQPQHF.